Following are 9 T cell receptor beta chains from one sample sequenced in a study of beta chain features in type 1 diabetes. Whole-study results and caveats: Shorter TCRB CDR3s, moderately but significantly so, were found in Type 1 diabetes patients in all four CD4+ subsets.

The authors reverse transcribed all of the isolated RNA, so sequencing captured expressed TCRB transcripts. Only in-frame clones appear in the TCRdb table, and some are missing; sequencing was by immunoSEQ multiplex PCR. The repertoire includes hundreds of thousands of clones, roughly an eighth of them detected once, and 0.03% to 0.045% sits in the top ten. These receptors' targets are unknown. The sequencing sample was made of naive CD4+ T cells from blood. All receptors derive from a man between 18 and 29 years old with type 1 diabetes.

V gene TRBV28 combines with J gene TRBJ2-7; 9 nucleotides align to TRBD1. Per the germline V gene, CDR1 is MDHEN and CDR2 is SYDVKM. This CDR3 is 14 amino acids long. The ends lost 4 bases at V and 5 bases at J; junction bases unmatched: 6. CDR3 sequence reads: CASSSGTGRNEQYF. CDR3 in DNA: TGTGCCAGCAGTTCCGGGACAGGGAGGAACGAGCAGTACTTC.

The chain has TRBV2 and TRBJ2-1; D uncertain. CDR1 and CDR2 (germline): SNHLY, FYNNEI. V lost 6 bases to trimming and J lost 9 bases, with 12 bases between them. The CDR3 sequence is 12 residues long. In DNA form, the CDR3 reads TGTGCCAGCAGGTACTCCTCCAGTGAGCAGTTCTTC. Protein sequence: CASRYSSSEQFF.

In its sample, this clone was seen a few times. Other DNA sequences in the sample encode the same CDR3. The V and J genes are TRBV27 and TRBJ2-7; TRBD1 matches 7 bases. Trimming cost V 5 bases and J 0 bases; bases outside gene matches: 4. This CDR3 comprises 14 residues. Per the germline V gene, CDR1 is MNHEY and CDR2 is SMNVEV (reference sequence). The CDR3 sequence is CASSPRTGSYEQYF. The CDR3 DNA follows: TGTGCCAGCAGTCCGAGGACAGGCTCCTACGAGCAGTACTTC.

The rearrangement joins TRBV9 to TRBJ1-5; D not resolved. Germline V gives CDR1 SGDLS, CDR2 YYNGEE. The CDR3 consists of 15 residues. V lost 4 bases and J 0 bases, leaving 11 bases between the germline ends. The CDR3 region is CASSLDGYSNQPQHF. The CDR3 DNA sequence: TGTGCCAGCAGCCTCGACGGATATAGCAATCAGCCCCAGCATTTT. The full variable domain, in which reference TRBV9 and TRBJ1-5 provide the parts outside the CDR3, is DSGVTQTPKHLITATGQRVTLRCSPRSGDLSVYWYQQSLDQGLQFLIQYYNGEERAKGNILERFSAQQFPDLHSELNLSSLELGDSALYFCASSLDGYSNQPQHFGDGTRLSIL.

The CDR3 DNA reads as TGTGCCAGCAGCAATCCGGACAGGGACGTCAACTATGGCTACACCTTC. Protein sequence: CASSNPDRDVNYGYTF. The chain carries TRBV9 and TRBJ1-2, with 8 positions matching TRBD1. The ends lost 4 bases at V and 2 bases at J; junction bases unmatched: 10. Germline V gives CDR1 SGDLS, CDR2 YYNGEE. The CDR3 is 16 amino acids.

This clone was observed a few times. The chain employs TRBV4-3 and TRBJ2-3; D may be TRBD1 or TRBD2 (5 bases each). V lost 2 bases to trimming and J lost 0 bases, with 9 bases between them. CDR1 LGHNA and CDR2 YSLEER come from the germline V gene. This CDR3 contains 15 residues. In DNA, the CDR3 is TGCGCCAGCAGCCAACCATGGGACAGCACAGATACGCAGTATTTT. Its translation: CASSQPWDSTDTQYF.

This clone was seen a handful of times. This rearrangement joins TRBV13 to TRBJ1-6; D unresolved. V dropped 8 bases and J dropped 0 bases, with 17 bases sitting between them. Per germline, CDR1 PRHDT and CDR2 FYEKMQ (reference sequence). The length of the CDR3 is 17 residues. In DNA form, the CDR3 reads TGTGCCAGCTCCGGTCTGGGAGGGAGCTCCTATAATTCACCCCTCCACTTT. As protein: CASSGLGGSSYNSPLHF.

The chain joins TRBV6-5 to TRBJ2-1; TRBD2 is a possible D gene (6 bases). V dropped 4 bases and J dropped 3 bases, with 10 bases sitting between them. This CDR3 has 14 amino acids. Germline V gives CDR1 MNHEY, CDR2 SVGAGI. Here the CDR3 reads CASSSSEHYNEQFF. CDR3 sequence (DNA): TGTGCCAGCAGTTCTAGCGAACACTACAATGAGCAGTTCTTC.

This clone has a handful of counts. V usage is TRBV2 and J usage is TRBJ2-1, with 7 bases lining up with TRBD2. Per germline, CDR1 SNHLY and CDR2 FYNNEI. The CDR3 runs to 13 residues. The V gene end was trimmed by 5 bases and the J gene end by 10 bases; junction bases not matched to a gene: 8. The CDR3 DNA is TGTGCCAGCAGTCGGGGGGACGAGAGGGAGCAGTTCTTC. As protein: CASSRGDEREQFF. Using reference TRBV2 and TRBJ2-1 for the parts outside the CDR3, the full variable domain is EPEVTQTPSHQVTQMGQEVILRCVPISNHLYFYWYRQILGQKVEFLVSFYNNEISEKSEIFDDQFSVERPDGSNFTLKIRSTKLEDSAMYFCASSRGDEREQFFGPGTRLTVL.